This TCR beta chain is from a study of blood T cell repertoires in COVID-19. Study as a whole: Both acute and convalescent COVID-19 samples were obtained from the United States, Italy and Spain.

Per the authors' pipeline: Amplification of reference gene primers was used by the study to estimate nucleated cell counts. TCRdb keeps only in-frame clones here, not all; method: immunoSEQ multiplex PCR. From that table come the V and J calls and clone size; the DNA was used to work out D and trimming. There are under 300,000 clones in the sample; roughly 91% occur only once, and more than 0.8% lies in the top ten. V was shortened by 2 bases and J by 5 bases, with 10 bases between the two germline ends. Per germline, CDR1 MNHNS and CDR2 SASEGT. The length of the CDR3 is 15 residues. Patients of the Seattle cohort, enrolled during active infection, were followed longitudinally.

Sequencing used peripheral blood. The J gene is TRBJ1-6, the V gene TRBV6-1, with D tentatively TRBD1 (5 bases). This clonotype originated in a man aged 25-40 years with COVID-19, enrolled during active disease. CDR3 protein: CASSESGVNNSPLHF. CDR3 nucleotide sequence: TGTGCCAGCAGTGAATCGGGGGTTAATAATTCACCCCTCCACTTT.